This T cell receptor beta chain was found in a study of T cell clonotyping in hematopoietic cell transplantation. General observations from the study: Pathologically expanded recipient clonotypes increased progressively from day 30 to day 180 as diversity fell.

As to this clone: Its antigen remains unidentified.

Trimming took 3 bases from V and 10 from J, leaving 18 bases between them. The CDR3 extends over 14 amino acids. Germline V CDR1 and CDR2: MGHDK, SYGVNS. Recipients were bled about 28 days pretransplant and at posttransplant days 30, 100, 180. This table comes from immunoSEQ multiplex PCR, and its TCRdb copy is limited to in-frame clones, with some not included. The data hold 8,500 to 9,000 clones, with approximately 85% observed a single time. The specimen comprised PBMCs, sampled 180 days after allogeneic stem cell transplant. This sequence was found in a female patient aged 30 to 45 who had an allogeneic stem cell transplant, so the T cells may come from the graft donor. Some clones in this sample may be carry-over from other donors' samples. This rearrangement joins TRBV25-1 to TRBJ1-2; unclear D gene. CDR3 in amino acids: CASSESGDSIDYTF. CDR3 in DNA: TGTGCCAGCAGTGAGTCAGGCGACTCTATAGACTACACCTTC.